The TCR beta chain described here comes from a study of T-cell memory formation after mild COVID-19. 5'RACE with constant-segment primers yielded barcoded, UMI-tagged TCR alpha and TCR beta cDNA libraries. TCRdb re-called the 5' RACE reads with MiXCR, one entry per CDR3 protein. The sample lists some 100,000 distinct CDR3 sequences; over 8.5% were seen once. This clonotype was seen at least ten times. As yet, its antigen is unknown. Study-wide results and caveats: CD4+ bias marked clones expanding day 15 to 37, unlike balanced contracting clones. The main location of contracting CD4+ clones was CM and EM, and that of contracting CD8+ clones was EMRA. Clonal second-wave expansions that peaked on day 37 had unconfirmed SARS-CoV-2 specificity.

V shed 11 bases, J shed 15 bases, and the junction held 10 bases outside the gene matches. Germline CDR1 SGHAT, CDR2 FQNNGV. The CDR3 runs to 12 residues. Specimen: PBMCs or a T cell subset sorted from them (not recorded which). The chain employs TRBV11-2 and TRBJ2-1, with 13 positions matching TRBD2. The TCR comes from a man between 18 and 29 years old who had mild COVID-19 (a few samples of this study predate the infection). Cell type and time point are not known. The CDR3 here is CAVLAGGVQRFF. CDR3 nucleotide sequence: TGTGCCGTACTAGCGGGGGGGGTTCAGCGGTTCTTC. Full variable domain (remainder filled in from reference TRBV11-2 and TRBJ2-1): EAGVAQSPRYKIIEKRQSVAFWCNPISGHATLYWYQQILGQGPKLLIQFQNNGVVDDSQLPKDRFSAERLKGVDSTLKIQPAKLEDSAVYLCAVLAGGVQRFFGPGTRLTVL.